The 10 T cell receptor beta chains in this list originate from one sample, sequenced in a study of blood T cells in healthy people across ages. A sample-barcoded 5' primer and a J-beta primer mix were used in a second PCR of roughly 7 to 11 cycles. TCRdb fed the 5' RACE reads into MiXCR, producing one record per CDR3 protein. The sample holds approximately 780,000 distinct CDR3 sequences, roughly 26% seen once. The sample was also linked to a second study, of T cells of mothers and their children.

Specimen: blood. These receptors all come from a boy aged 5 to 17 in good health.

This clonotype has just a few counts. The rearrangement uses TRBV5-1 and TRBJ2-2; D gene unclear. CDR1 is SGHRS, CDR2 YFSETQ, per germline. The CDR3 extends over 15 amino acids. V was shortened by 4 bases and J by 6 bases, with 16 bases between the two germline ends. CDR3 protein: CASSPIRANAGELFF. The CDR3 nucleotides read TGCGCCAGCAGCCCCATTAGGGCCAACGCCGGGGAGCTGTTTTTT.

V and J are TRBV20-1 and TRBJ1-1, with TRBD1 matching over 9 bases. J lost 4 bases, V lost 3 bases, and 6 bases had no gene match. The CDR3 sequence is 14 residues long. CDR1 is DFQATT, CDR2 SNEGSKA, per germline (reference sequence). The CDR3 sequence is CSASRTGDGTEAFF. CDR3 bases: TGCAGTGCTAGCCGGACAGGGGATGGCACTGAAGCTTTCTTT.

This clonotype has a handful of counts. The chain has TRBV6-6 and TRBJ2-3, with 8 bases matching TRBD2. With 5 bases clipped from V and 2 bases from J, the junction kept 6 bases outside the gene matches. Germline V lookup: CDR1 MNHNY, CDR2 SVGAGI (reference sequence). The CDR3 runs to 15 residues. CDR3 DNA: TGTGCCAGCAGTACGGGAGGGGTCTACACAGATACGCAGTATTTT. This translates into CASSTGGVYTDTQYF.

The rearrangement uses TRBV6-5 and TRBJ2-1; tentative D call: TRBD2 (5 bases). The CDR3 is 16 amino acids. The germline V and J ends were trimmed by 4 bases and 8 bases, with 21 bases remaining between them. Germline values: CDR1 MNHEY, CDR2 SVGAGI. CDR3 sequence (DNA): TGTGCCAGCAGTTCCCTCACTAGAGGCCAGTGGGATGAGCAGTTCTTC. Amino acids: CASSSLTRGQWDEQFF.

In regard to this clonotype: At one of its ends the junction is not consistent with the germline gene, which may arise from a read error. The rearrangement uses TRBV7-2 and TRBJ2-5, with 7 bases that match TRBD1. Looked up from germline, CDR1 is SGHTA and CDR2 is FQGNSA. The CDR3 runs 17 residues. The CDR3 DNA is TGCGCCAGCAGCTTAGGGGTGGGCAGGGGGTATTATGGGACCCAGTACTTC. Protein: CASSLGVGRGYYGTQYF.

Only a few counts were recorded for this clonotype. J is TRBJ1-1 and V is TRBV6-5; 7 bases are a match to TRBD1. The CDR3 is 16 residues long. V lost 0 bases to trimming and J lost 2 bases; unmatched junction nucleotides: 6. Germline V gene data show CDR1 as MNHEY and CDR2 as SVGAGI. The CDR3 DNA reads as TGTGCCAGCAGTTACTCGTGGGGGACAGTTAACACTGAAGCTTTCTTT. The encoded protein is CASSYSWGTVNTEAFF.

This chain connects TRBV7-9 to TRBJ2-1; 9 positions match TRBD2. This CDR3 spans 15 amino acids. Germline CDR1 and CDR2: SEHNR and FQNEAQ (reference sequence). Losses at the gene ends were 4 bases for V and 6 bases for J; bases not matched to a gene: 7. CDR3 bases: TGTGCCAGCAGCTACGGCGGGGGGGCTATCAATGAGCAGTTCTTC. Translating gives CASSYGGGAINEQFF.

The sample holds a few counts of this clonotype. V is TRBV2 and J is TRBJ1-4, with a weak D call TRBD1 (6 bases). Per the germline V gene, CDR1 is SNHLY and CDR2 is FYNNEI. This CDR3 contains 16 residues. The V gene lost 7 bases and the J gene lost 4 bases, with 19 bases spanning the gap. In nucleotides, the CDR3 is TGTGCCAGCATCTCTGATCCACAGGGAGATAATGAAAAACTGTTTTTT. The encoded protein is CASISDPQGDNEKLFF.

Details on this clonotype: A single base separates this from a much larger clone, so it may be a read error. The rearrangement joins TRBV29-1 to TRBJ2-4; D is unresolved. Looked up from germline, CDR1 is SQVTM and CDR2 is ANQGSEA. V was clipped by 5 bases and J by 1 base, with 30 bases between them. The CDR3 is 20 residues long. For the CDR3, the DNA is TGCAGCGTTTCTAGAGGTGACCAAGTAGCAACACGCAGGGCCAAAAACATTCAGTACTTC. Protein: CSVSRGDQVATRRAKNIQYF. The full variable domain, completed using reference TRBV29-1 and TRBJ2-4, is SAVISQKPSRDICQRGTSLTIQCQVDSQVTMMFWYRQQPGQSLTLIATANQGSEATYESGFVIDKFPISRPNLTFSTLTVSNMSPEDSSIYLCSVSRGDQVATRRAKNIQYFGAGTRLSVL.

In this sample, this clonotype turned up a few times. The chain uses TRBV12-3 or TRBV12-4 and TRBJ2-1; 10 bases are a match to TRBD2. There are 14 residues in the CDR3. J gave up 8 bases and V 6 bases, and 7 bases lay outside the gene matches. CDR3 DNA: TGTGCCAGCAGGGTTTCTAGCGGGGGTGATGAGCAGTTCTTC. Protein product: CASRVSSGGDEQFF.